This entry concerns a single T cell receptor (beta chain). The germline CDR1 and CDR2 sequences are SNHLY and FYNNEI. This CDR3 contains 17 residues. V lost 6 bases and J lost 1; bases outside the gene matches: 11. Data came from immunoSEQ multiplex PCR; TCRdb stores just in-frame clones and leaves some out. The table shows about 15,000 clones, with around 86% occurring only once. This sample is part of a study of technical replicates of blood from a handful of donors. This chain uses TRBV2 with TRBJ1-1; 10 bases match TRBD1. The receptor's source is a human donor in good health. The specimen sequenced was PBMCs. The CDR3, as DNA: TGTGCCAGCAGGACAGGGGGCGATAATTGGTGGAACACTGAAGCTTTCTTT. It specifies CASRTGGDNWWNTEAFF.